Below are 14 T cell receptor beta chains sequenced from a single sample in a study of T cell responses to AZD1222 COVID-19 vaccine. The protocol was immunoSEQ multiplex PCR, while the TCRdb copy is restricted to in-frame clones and leaves out a portion. The sample records around 130,000 clones, roughly 92% being singletons. The material was peripheral blood, obtained on day 0 of AZD1222 vaccination. These receptors were taken from an adult in good health.

The rearrangement joins TRBV27 to TRBJ1-6; D remains ambiguous. The CDR3 runs to 15 residues. CDR1 is MNHEY, CDR2 SMNVEV, per germline (reference sequence). Trimming pared 8 bases from V and 0 bases from J, leaving 11 bases between. The CDR3 coding sequence is TGTGCCAGCTCCTTGGCGAGCTCCTATAATTCACCCCTCCACTTT. Protein product: CASSLASSYNSPLHF.

V and J are TRBV2 and TRBJ2-7, with 8 nucleotides matching TRBD2. V dropped 8 bases and J dropped 5; count of bases not matched to a gene: 11. CDR1 is SNHLY and CDR2 is FYNNEI in the germline V gene. This CDR3 is built from 14 residues. CDR3 protein: CASGGTSYFDEQYF. The DNA for the CDR3 is TGTGCCAGCGGGGGGACTAGTTACTTCGACGAGCAGTACTTC.

This chain connects TRBV4-1 to TRBJ2-4, with D tentatively TRBD1 or TRBD2 (7 bases each). V was trimmed by 2 bases and J by 8 bases, leaving 19 bases between them. The CDR3 covers 16 residues. Germline V gives CDR1 MGHRA, CDR2 YSYEKL. The CDR3 DNA reads as TGCGCCAGCAGCCAAAGGGGAGGGGGCGGTTGGGACATTCAGTACTTC. Encoded protein: CASSQRGGGGWDIQYF.

The chain couples TRBV5-1 to TRBJ1-1; D ambiguous. CDR1 SGHRS and CDR2 YFSETQ come from the germline V gene. V shed 2 bases and J shed 0 bases, with 8 bases lying between them. The CDR3 covers 14 residues. The CDR3 bases are TGCGCCAGCAGCTTAACACCTTTGAACACTGAAGCTTTCTTT. Protein product: CASSLTPLNTEAFF.

The chain recombines TRBV14 with TRBJ1-1, with D possibly being TRBD1 (5 bases). The CDR3 totals 14 residues. Germline CDR1 reads SGHDN; CDR2 reads FVKESK. Between the trimmed V and J ends, which lost 7 bases and 4 bases, there was a span of 16 bases. The CDR3 sequence: CASIGAGLTTEAFF. As DNA, the CDR3 is TGTGCCAGCATCGGAGCAGGGCTGACCACTGAAGCTTTCTTT.

The chain links TRBV12-3 or TRBV12-4 to TRBJ1-2, with no clear D. The CDR3 loop spans 11 amino acids. Trimming cost V 8 bases and J 1 base, with 5 bases left between them. This CDR3 is CASGLNYGYTF. As DNA, the CDR3 is TGTGCCAGCGGACTTAACTATGGCTACACCTTC.

The chain couples TRBV7-3 to TRBJ2-2, with TRBD1 matching 7 bases. The J segment lost 5 bases and the V segment lost 4 bases, leaving 10 bases of the junction unmatched. The germline gives CDR1 SGHTA, CDR2 FQGTGA. The CDR3 runs to 16 residues. The CDR3 sequence: CASSSYGQAATGELFF. CDR3 DNA sequence: TGTGCCAGCAGCTCCTACGGACAGGCGGCGACCGGGGAGCTGTTTTTT.

The chain is built from TRBV9 and TRBJ1-1; D uncertain. The ends were cut back, 0 bases at V and 7 bases at J, with 13 bases in the middle. The CDR3 loop spans 14 amino acids. Germline values: CDR1 SGDLS, CDR2 YYNGEE. The CDR3 bases are TGTGCCAGCAGCGTAGCTACGGGTGGGAATGAAGCTTTCTTT. Translating it yields CASSVATGGNEAFF.

Notes on this clone: This specimen includes other DNA sequences encoding the same CDR3. The J gene is TRBJ1-1, the V gene TRBV19; D is unresolved. This CDR3 region has 13 residues. Germline CDR1 reads LNHDA; CDR2 reads SQIVND (reference sequence). The ends were cut back, 6 bases at V and 0 bases at J, with 8 bases in the middle. In DNA, the CDR3 is TGTGCCAGTAGCCCCTTGGTGAACACTGAAGCTTTCTTT. Encoded protein: CASSPLVNTEAFF.

This clone was observed once. The rearrangement joins TRBV6-1 to TRBJ1-1; a possible D gene is TRBD1 (5 bases). Germline-derived CDR1 and CDR2 are MNHNS and SASEGT. V shed 2 bases and J shed 7 bases, with 11 bases lying between them. The CDR3 contains 13 residues. For the CDR3, the DNA is TGTGCCAGCAGTGAACGACAGCTTTTTGAAGCTTTCTTT. It encodes CASSERQLFEAFF.

The chain carries TRBV7-9 and TRBJ2-7; D unclear. The germline gives CDR1 SEHNR, CDR2 FQNEAQ (reference sequence). The CDR3 is 15 amino acids. V lost 2 bases and J 1 base, leaving 12 bases between the germline ends. The CDR3 spells CASSLLAELSYEQYF. In nucleotides, the CDR3 is TGTGCCAGCAGCTTACTGGCGGAGTTATCCTACGAGCAGTACTTC.

The count of this clone is one. The V gene is TRBV4-1, the J gene TRBJ1-4; perhaps TRBD1 as D (5 bases). Germline CDR1 MGHRA, CDR2 YSYEKL. The CDR3 loop spans 13 amino acids. V was cut by 5 bases and J by 5 bases, with 9 bases left in between. The CDR3 DNA follows: TGCGCCAGCAGCTCTCGACAGAATGAAAAACTGTTTTTT. It yields the protein CASSSRQNEKLFF.

The chain combines TRBV3-1 (or the pseudogene TRBV3-2) with TRBJ1-6; 7 bases line up with TRBD1. The CDR3 is made up of 13 amino acids. The germline V gene encodes CDR1 LGHDT and CDR2 YNNKEL (reference sequence). Losses at the gene ends were 8 bases for V and 5 bases for J; bases not matched to a gene: 3. Here the CDR3 DNA reads TGTGCCAGCCAGACAGGGAATAATTCACCCCTCCACTTT. It is translated as CASQTGNNSPLHF.

This chain connects TRBV4-2 to TRBJ2-6; D possibly corresponds to TRBD2 (5 bases). This CDR3 contains 18 residues. Trimming left V 0 bases short and J 0 bases short, with 12 bases between. The V gene's germline CDR1 is LGHNA and CDR2 YNFKEQ. The CDR3 region has the DNA TGTGCCAGCAGCCAAGACCCCATAGGACTCTCTGGGGCCAACGTCCTGACTTTC. The encoded protein is CASSQDPIGLSGANVLTF.